The following is a T cell receptor (beta chain) sequence with its context. This specimen belongs to a study of blood T cell repertoires in COVID-19. Study as a whole: The United States, Italy and Spain provided the acute and convalescent COVID-19 samples. PBMCs, B-cell-depleted T cells, or T cells provided the cDNA or gDNA that made up the material.

This CDR3 spans 15 amino acids. V dropped 2 bases and J dropped 1 base, with 9 bases sitting between them. CDR1 is LGHNA and CDR2 is YNFKEQ in the germline V gene. In the original analysis: How many nucleated cells were present was estimated from reference gene primer amplification. Assay: immunoSEQ multiplex PCR; the TCRdb copy retains only in-frame clones and omits some. V and J calls and clone size come straight from that table; D and trimming were deduced from the DNA. There are fewer than 200,000 clones in the sample; about four fifths occur only once, and around 20% lies in the top ten. The origin of this receptor is a woman between 70 and 85 years old who had recovered from COVID-19. V is TRBV4-2 and J is TRBJ1-3; weak D call: TRBD1 (5 bases). The sample consisted of peripheral blood. As DNA, the CDR3 is TGTGCCAGCAGCCAACCGACAGAGTCTGGAAACACCATATATTTT. It translates to CASSQPTESGNTIYF.